The 30 T cell receptor beta chains presented below share a single source sample, sequenced in a study of shared clonotypes between healthy human individuals. TCRdb keeps only in-frame clones here, not all; method: immunoSEQ multiplex PCR. The sample lists some 500,000 clones; 90% to 97% were seen once. The sequenced material came from naive CD4+ T cells sorted from blood. Subset here: CD45RA+ positively selected. These TCRs come from a woman in her 30s in good health.

V usage is TRBV2 and J usage is TRBJ2-1, with 11 bases aligning to TRBD1. The germline CDR1 and CDR2 sequences are SNHLY and FYNNEI. The CDR3 extends over 13 amino acids. Germline trimming cut 6 bases from V and 9 bases from J; bases unmatched to any gene: 4. The CDR3 loop reads CASRGTGGLEQFF. The CDR3 nucleotides read TGTGCCAGCAGAGGGACAGGGGGACTTGAGCAGTTCTTC.

Only one count was recorded for this clone. This chain joins TRBV5-1 and TRBJ2-2; D call uncertain. CDR1 SGHRS and CDR2 YFSETQ come from the germline V gene. Between the trimmed V and J ends, which lost 4 bases and 7 bases, there was a span of 14 bases. The CDR3 sequence is 14 residues long. In DNA, the CDR3 is TGCGCCAGCAGCGCGGATCCGGACGTCGGGGAGCTGTTTTTT. It translates to CASSADPDVGELFF.

The CDR3 loop is CSGEVGTSVNTGELFF. The CDR3 DNA sequence: TGCAGCGGGGAGGTTGGGACTAGCGTGAACACCGGGGAGCTGTTTTTT. The V gene is TRBV29-1, the J gene TRBJ2-2; 10 bases fit TRBD2. V shed 7 bases and J 1 base; nucleotides not matched to a gene: 9. The length of the CDR3 is 16 residues. Germline V gene lookup returns CDR1 SQVTM and CDR2 ANQGSEA.

This clone showed up just a few times. The rearrangement uses TRBV12-1 and TRBJ1-5. TRBV12-1 is given as a pseudogene. The CDR3 has 15 residues. CDR3: CASSLVSWPYQPQHF. CDR3 bases: TGTGCCAGCAGCCTCGTGAGCTGGCCATATCAGCCCCAGCATTTT.

The chain carries TRBV28 and TRBJ1-5; 7 bases are shared with TRBD1. The CDR3 is 14 amino acids. J gave up 6 bases and V 7 bases, and 9 bases lay outside the gene matches. Germline V gene sequence: CDR1 MDHEN, CDR2 SYDVKM. CDR3 loop: CASTQTGVGQPQHF. The CDR3 DNA follows: TGTGCCAGCACCCAAACAGGGGTCGGTCAGCCCCAGCATTTT.

The chain recombines TRBV5-4 with TRBJ2-1, with TRBD1 identical over 7 bases. CDR3 length equals 13 residues. Germline assignment: CDR1 SGHNT and CDR2 YYREEE (reference sequence). Losses at the gene ends were 5 bases for V and 7 bases for J; bases not matched to a gene: 6. Here the CDR3 DNA reads TGTGCCAGCAGGAGGGACAGTTGGAATGAGCAGTTCTTC. Its protein product is CASRRDSWNEQFF.

Written as DNA, the CDR3 is TGCGCCAGCAGCTTGGATGGGACAGTTTATGGCTACACCTTC. Amino acids: CASSLDGTVYGYTF. V and J are TRBV5-1 and TRBJ1-2; 7 bases are shared with TRBD1. Germline V gene sequence: CDR1 SGHRS, CDR2 YFSETQ. V dropped 0 bases and J dropped 5; count of bases not matched to a gene: 4. CDR3 size: 14 residues.

This clone was detected once. Written as DNA, the CDR3 is TGTGCCAGCAGTGAGGCGACAGGTAGCTACGAGCAGTACTTC. Translating gives CASSEATGSYEQYF. This chain links TRBV6-4 with TRBJ2-7; a weak D match, TRBD1 (6 bases). The V end lost 3 bases, the J end lost 3 bases, and 12 bases lay between the germline ends. In germline, CDR1 is MRHNA, CDR2 SNTAGT. The CDR3 length is 14 residues.

The V gene is TRBV7-9, the J gene TRBJ2-7, with TRBD2 identical over 9 bases. The ends lost 8 bases at V and 3 bases at J; junction bases unmatched: 11. The CDR3 loop spans 15 amino acids. Germline CDR1 and CDR2: SEHNR and FQNEAQ (reference sequence). CDR3 sequence: CASVEGLAENYEQYF. In DNA, the CDR3 is TGTGCCAGCGTGGAGGGACTAGCAGAAAACTACGAGCAGTACTTC.

V gene TRBV5-1 combines with J gene TRBJ2-1; D assignment may be TRBD1 or TRBD2 (7 bases each). Between the trimmed V and J ends, which lost 4 bases and 1 base, there was a span of 21 bases. CDR1 SGHRS and CDR2 YFSETQ come from the germline V gene. There are 18 residues in the CDR3. CDR3 nucleotide sequence: TGCGCCAGCAGCCTGGTAGGGGGCGGGAGTAGTTCCTACAATGAGCAGTTCTTC. Translating gives CASSLVGGGSSSYNEQFF.

The chain employs TRBV7-2 and TRBJ2-3; no definite D call. The germline gives CDR1 SGHTA, CDR2 FQGNSA. The CDR3 has 11 amino acids. Deletions cut 3 bases from V and 5 bases from J, with 3 bases between. This CDR3 is CASSFVDTQYF. The CDR3 bases are TGTGCCAGCAGCTTCGTAGATACGCAGTATTTT.

As to this clone: Other DNA sequences within the sample encode an identical CDR3. The chain recombines TRBV12-5 with TRBJ2-1; 11 nucleotides match TRBD2. This CDR3 region has 15 residues. The ends lost 1 base at V and 8 bases at J; junction bases unmatched: 4. CDR1 is LGHNT, CDR2 FRNRAP, per germline. CDR3 nucleotide sequence: TGTGCTAGTGGTTTGGGACTAGCGGGACTCGATGAGCAGTTCTTC. Its translation: CASGLGLAGLDEQFF.

V is TRBV28 and J is TRBJ2-2; 7 bases are shared with TRBD1. Trimming removed 5 bases from V and 4 bases from J; junction bases left unmatched: 7. The CDR3 length is 15 residues. CDR1 and CDR2 from the germline V gene are MDHEN and SYDVKM. The CDR3 nucleotides are TGTGCCAGCAGTCCAGGACAGGCGAGCACCGGGGAGCTGTTTTTT. Protein sequence: CASSPGQASTGELFF.

This chain uses TRBV5-1 with TRBJ2-1; weak D call: TRBD2 (5 bases). The CDR3 loop spans 16 amino acids. The V gene lost 2 bases and the J gene lost 0 bases, with 12 bases spanning the gap. In germline, CDR1 is SGHRS, CDR2 YFSETQ. In DNA form, the CDR3 reads TGCGCCAGCAGCTTCCTAGCCGTGGGCTCCTACAATGAGCAGTTCTTC. It yields the protein CASSFLAVGSYNEQFF. Filled out from reference TRBV5-1 and TRBJ2-1, the complete variable domain reads KAGVTQTPRYLIKTRGQQVTLSCSPISGHRSVSWYQQTPGQGLQFLFEYFSETQRNKGNFPGRFSGRQFSNSRSEMNVSTLELGDSALYLCASSFLAVGSYNEQFFGPGTRLTVL.

The rearrangement joins TRBV6-5 to TRBJ2-7; 7 bases align to TRBD2. V was clipped by 9 bases and J by 0 bases; unmatched bases: 8. The CDR3 sequence is 14 residues long. Germline CDR1 is MNHEY and CDR2 is SVGAGI. CDR3 sequence reads: CASHGLGSSYEQYF. The CDR3 nucleotides are TGTGCCAGTCATGGACTAGGGAGCTCCTACGAGCAGTACTTC.

The chain is built from TRBV18 and TRBJ2-7; a possible D gene is TRBD2 (6 bases). The CDR3 runs 15 residues. CDR1 and CDR2 from the germline V gene are KGHSH and LQKENI. With 2 bases removed from V and 3 bases from J, the gap between germline ends came to 14 bases. CDR3 DNA: TGTGCCAGCTCACCATTCTCGGGACTGAACTACGAGCAGTACTTC. Encoded protein: CASSPFSGLNYEQYF. The full variable domain, in which reference TRBV18 and TRBJ2-7 provide the parts outside the CDR3, is NAGVMQNPRHLVRRRGQEARLRCSPMKGHSHVYWYRQLPEEGLKFMVYLQKENIIDESGMPKERFSAEFPKEGPSILRIQQVVRGDSAAYFCASSPFSGLNYEQYFGPGTRLTVT.

This rearrangement joins TRBV5-1 to TRBJ2-5, with D possibly matching TRBD2 (6 bases). The CDR3 contains 14 residues. Trimming pared 2 bases from V and 3 bases from J, leaving 11 bases between. CDR1 is SGHRS and CDR2 is YFSETQ in the germline V gene. In DNA form, the CDR3 reads TGCGCCAGCAGCTTAGGGCCTAGCGAAGAGACCCAGTACTTC. Its protein product is CASSLGPSEETQYF.

V usage is TRBV28 and J usage is TRBJ2-7; maybe TRBD2 (6 bases). The ends were cut back, 3 bases at V and 6 bases at J, with 9 bases in the middle. This CDR3 contains 12 residues. Germline V gives CDR1 MDHEN, CDR2 SYDVKM. Written as DNA, the CDR3 is TGTGCCAGCAGTTTGGCGGGACTCGAGCAGTACTTC. It translates to CASSLAGLEQYF.

V is TRBV5-1 and J is TRBJ1-2, with D unclear. Germline V gene lookup returns CDR1 SGHRS and CDR2 YFSETQ. This CDR3 is 13 amino acids long. V lost 1 base to trimming and J lost 7 bases, with 11 bases between them. CDR3 in DNA: TGCGCCAGCAGCTTGAGTGAGGAGTTTGGCTACACCTTC. Encoded protein: CASSLSEEFGYTF.

The genes are TRBV28 and TRBJ1-4; no clear D. Between the trimmed V and J ends, which lost 6 bases and 8 bases, there was a span of 16 bases. Germline assignment: CDR1 MDHEN and CDR2 SYDVKM. This CDR3 comprises 14 residues. The CDR3 DNA reads as TGTGCCAGCAGCCGACCCGGGCTTGGAGAAAAACTGTTTTTT. This translates into CASSRPGLGEKLFF.

The chain recombines TRBV7-6 with TRBJ2-1; D gene ambiguous. Trimming removed 5 bases at V and 0 bases at J, with 14 bases between. This CDR3 has 16 residues. Per the germline V gene, CDR1 is SGHVS and CDR2 is FNYEAQ. As DNA, the CDR3 is TGTGCCAGCAGCCCAACTGGACCGAGCTCCTACAATGAGCAGTTCTTC. Translated, it gives CASSPTGPSSYNEQFF.

The chain employs TRBV30 and TRBJ1-1; a weak D match, TRBD1 (6 bases). Germline-derived CDR1 and CDR2 are GTSNPN and SVGIG (reference sequence). V lost 3 bases and J 3 bases, leaving 14 bases between the germline ends. This CDR3 comprises 14 residues. The CDR3 DNA is TGTGCCTGGAGCCCTACAGGGTCCCACACTGAAGCTTTCTTT. Translated, it gives CAWSPTGSHTEAFF.

This clone was seen only once. The V and J genes are TRBV29-1 and TRBJ2-3; D is undetermined. Germline V CDR1 and CDR2: SQVTM, ANQGSEA. The CDR3 is 14 amino acids. Trimming cost V 3 bases and J 1 base, with 11 bases left between them. The CDR3 nucleotides are TGCAGCGTTGAGGGCCTACCCGGCACAGATACGCAGTATTTT. Its translation is CSVEGLPGTDTQYF.

This chain uses TRBV15 with TRBJ1-2, with unresolved D. The CDR3 totals 13 residues. With 5 bases removed from V and 5 bases from J, the gap between germline ends came to 12 bases. Per germline, CDR1 LNHNV and CDR2 YYDKDF (reference sequence). Here the CDR3 DNA reads TGTGCCACCAGCTGGGCCGTCCTTTATGGCTACACCTTC. Its translation: CATSWAVLYGYTF.

The V gene is TRBV6-5, the J gene TRBJ1-1, with D perhaps TRBD1 (5 bases). Germline V lookup: CDR1 MNHEY, CDR2 SVGAGI. Trimming took 0 bases from V and 1 from J, leaving 6 bases between them. The length of the CDR3 is 14 residues. In nucleotides, the CDR3 is TGTGCCAGCAGTTACTCAGACAGGAACACTGAAGCTTTCTTT. Its translation: CASSYSDRNTEAFF.

The CDR3 here is CASGGRTSTDTQYF. Here the CDR3 DNA reads TGCGCCAGCGGGGGCAGGACTAGCACAGATACGCAGTATTTT. The V call is TRBV10-2, the J call TRBJ2-3; tentative D call: TRBD1 (6 bases). Trimming cost V 8 bases and J 0 bases, with 12 bases left between them. CDR1 WSHSY and CDR2 SAAADI come from the germline V gene. CDR3 length: 14 amino acids.

This chain connects TRBV11-2 to TRBJ2-1; the D gene is possibly TRBD2 (6 bases). Trimming took 3 bases from V and 0 from J, leaving 18 bases between them. The CDR3 runs to 18 residues. The germline CDR1 and CDR2 sequences are SGHAT and FQNNGV. The CDR3 region has the DNA TGTGCCAGCAGCTTGGGGGTCCGGGAGCGGGCCTCCTACAATGAGCAGTTCTTC. It codes for CASSLGVRERASYNEQFF.

V usage is TRBV15 and J usage is TRBJ1-2, with TRBD1 matching over 7 bases. The germline gives CDR1 LNHNV, CDR2 YYDKDF (reference sequence). The CDR3 extends over 13 amino acids. V lost 4 bases to trimming and J lost 4 bases; unmatched junction nucleotides: 3. CDR3 amino acids: CATSIGQVYGYTF. DNA for the CDR3: TGTGCCACCAGCATAGGACAGGTCTATGGCTACACCTTC.

V gene TRBV5-1 combines with J gene TRBJ1-1; 8 nucleotides align to TRBD1. Germline loops: CDR1 SGHRS, CDR2 YFSETQ. V was pared by 4 bases and J by 6 bases, with 2 bases of the junction left unmatched. This CDR3 has 12 residues. CDR3 in amino acids: CASSPQGAEAFF. In nucleotides, the CDR3 is TGCGCCAGCAGCCCACAGGGGGCTGAAGCTTTCTTT.

The V gene is TRBV27, the J gene TRBJ2-7; 7 nucleotides align to TRBD2. J gave up 6 bases and V 5 bases, and 7 bases lay outside the gene matches. This CDR3 contains 13 residues. The germline gives CDR1 MNHEY, CDR2 SMNVEV (reference sequence). CDR3 sequence: CASSPRTSLEQYF. The CDR3 region has the DNA TGTGCCAGCAGTCCTCGGACTAGTCTCGAGCAGTACTTC.